A selection of T cell receptor beta chains follows, all from one sample in a study of blood T cell repertoires in COVID-19. The assay was immunoSEQ multiplex PCR, and TCRdb's table has in-frame clones only and misses some. Here the sample spans some 110,000 clones, 86% being singletons. Sequencing was done on a sample of peripheral blood. The source is a middle-aged man with acute or convalescent COVID-19. Both conserved end residues are part of each CDR3. The D gene is left open where the match is weak. Only some rows state a clone size, as once, few, many or a class for expanded clones.

j_call: TRBJ1-2
v_call: TRBV18
cdr3_length: 14
clone_size: -
d_call: TRBD1
cdr3_aa: CASSPEQGNYGYTF
cdr3_nt: TGTGCCAGCTCACCAGAACAGGGGAACTATGGCTACACCTTC

j_call: TRBJ2-1
v_call: TRBV11-3
cdr3_length: 15
clone_size: -
d_call: TRBD2
cdr3_aa: CASSLAAGDFNEQFF
cdr3_nt: TGTGCCAGCAGCTTAGCGGCGGGAGATTTCAATGAGCAGTTCTTC

j_call: TRBJ1-1
v_call: TRBV12-3/TRBV12-4
cdr3_length: 13
clone_size: -
d_call: -
cdr3_aa: CASSEITDIEAFF
cdr3_nt: TGTGCCAGCAGTGAGATTACAGATATCGAAGCTTTCTTT

j_call: TRBJ1-5
v_call: TRBV15
cdr3_length: 17
clone_size: -
d_call: TRBD1
cdr3_aa: CATSSVQGARGNQPQHF
cdr3_nt: TGTGCCACCAGCAGCGTACAGGGGGCGCGTGGTAATCAGCCCCAGCATTTT

j_call: TRBJ1-1
v_call: TRBV5-1
cdr3_length: 15
clone_size: -
d_call: -
cdr3_aa: CASSLRGAANTEAFF
cdr3_nt: TGCGCCAGCAGCTTGCGGGGGGCGGCGAACACTGAAGCTTTCTTT

j_call: TRBJ1-1
v_call: TRBV5-1
cdr3_length: 13
clone_size: -
d_call: TRBD1
cdr3_aa: CASSPTGVTEAFF
cdr3_nt: TGCGCCAGCAGCCCAACAGGGGTGACTGAAGCTTTCTTT

j_call: TRBJ1-5
v_call: TRBV6-6
cdr3_length: 11
clone_size: -
d_call: -
cdr3_aa: CASSRDQPQHF
cdr3_nt: TGTGCCAGCAGCAGGGATCAGCCCCAGCATTTT

j_call: TRBJ1-2
v_call: TRBV6-1
cdr3_length: 14
clone_size: -
d_call: -
cdr3_aa: CASSEGRGFSGYTF
cdr3_nt: TGTGCCAGCAGTGAAGGGAGGGGCTTCTCTGGCTACACCTTC

j_call: TRBJ1-5
v_call: TRBV7-2
cdr3_length: 15
clone_size: -
d_call: TRBD1
cdr3_aa: CASSLDRGSNQPQHF
cdr3_nt: TGTGCCAGCAGCTTAGACAGGGGAAGTAATCAGCCCCAGCATTTT

j_call: TRBJ1-2
v_call: TRBV29-1
cdr3_length: 12
clone_size: -
d_call: TRBD1
cdr3_aa: CSADGQVYGYTF
cdr3_nt: TGCAGCGCGGACGGACAGGTGTATGGCTACACCTTC

j_call: TRBJ1-1
v_call: TRBV5-4
cdr3_length: 13
clone_size: -
d_call: -
cdr3_aa: CASSLVDSGVAFF
cdr3_nt: TGTGCCAGCAGCCTTGTGGACTCAGGGGTCGCTTTCTTT

j_call: TRBJ2-2
v_call: TRBV3-1/TRBV3-2
cdr3_length: 14
clone_size: -
d_call: -
cdr3_aa: CASSQDLAAGELFF
cdr3_nt: TGTGCCAGCAGCCAAGACCTGGCGGCGGGGGAGCTGTTTTTT

j_call: TRBJ1-1
v_call: TRBV3-1/TRBV3-2
cdr3_length: 13
clone_size: -
d_call: -
cdr3_aa: CASNFNNRGEAFF
cdr3_nt: TGTGCCAGCAATTTTAACAATCGGGGTGAAGCTTTCTTT

j_call: TRBJ1-6
v_call: TRBV7-2
cdr3_length: 14
clone_size: once
d_call: -
cdr3_aa: CASSLRQNNSPLHF
cdr3_nt: TGTGCCAGCAGCCTCAGACAGAATAATTCACCCCTCCACTTT

j_call: TRBJ1-6
v_call: TRBV5-6
cdr3_length: 13
clone_size: -
d_call: -
cdr3_aa: CASSAGRRVPLHF
cdr3_nt: TGTGCCAGCAGCGCGGGACGGAGGGTGCCCCTCCACTTT

j_call: TRBJ1-2
v_call: TRBV5-6
cdr3_length: 14
clone_size: once
d_call: -
cdr3_aa: CASSLGRGFTGYTF
cdr3_nt: TGTGCCAGCAGCTTGGGTCGGGGTTTTACGGGCTACACCTTC

j_call: TRBJ1-1
v_call: TRBV7-2
cdr3_length: 14
clone_size: -
d_call: -
cdr3_aa: CASSFRGTNTEAFF
cdr3_nt: TGTGCCAGCAGCTTTAGGGGCACGAACACTGAAGCTTTCTTT

j_call: TRBJ1-4
v_call: TRBV5-1
cdr3_length: 15
clone_size: once
d_call: -
cdr3_aa: CASSSDRSTNEKLFF
cdr3_nt: TGCGCCAGCAGTTCGGACAGATCCACTAATGAAAAACTGTTTTTT

j_call: TRBJ1-1
v_call: TRBV2
cdr3_length: 16
clone_size: once
d_call: -
cdr3_aa: CASIEEQGYMNTEAFF
cdr3_nt: TGTGCCAGCATCGAAGAACAGGGTTACATGAACACTGAAGCTTTCTTT

j_call: TRBJ1-5
v_call: TRBV5-6
cdr3_length: 16
clone_size: -
d_call: -
cdr3_aa: CASSLGGPASAQPQHF
cdr3_nt: TGTGCCAGCAGCTTGGGGGGCCCGGCATCTGCTCAGCCCCAGCATTTT

j_call: TRBJ2-2
v_call: TRBV18
cdr3_length: 17
clone_size: -
d_call: -
cdr3_aa: CASSPPRGFENTGELFF
cdr3_nt: TGTGCCAGCTCACCACCCCGGGGGTTCGAAAACACCGGGGAGCTGTTTTTT

j_call: TRBJ2-1
v_call: TRBV19
cdr3_length: 15
clone_size: once
d_call: -
cdr3_aa: CASTLGFIVDSEQFF
cdr3_nt: TGTGCCAGTACCCTAGGGTTCATAGTAGACAGTGAGCAGTTCTTC

j_call: TRBJ2-2
v_call: TRBV19
cdr3_length: 17
clone_size: -
d_call: TRBD2
cdr3_aa: CASRRASGGIRSGELFF
cdr3_nt: TGTGCCAGCAGAAGGGCTAGCGGGGGCATAAGGTCCGGGGAGCTGTTTTTT

j_call: TRBJ1-5
v_call: TRBV6-2/TRBV6-3
cdr3_length: 19
clone_size: few
d_call: TRBD1
cdr3_aa: CASSLGTGVRIGGNQPQHF
cdr3_nt: TGTGCCAGCAGCCTCGGGACAGGGGTCAGGATTGGGGGCAATCAGCCCCAGCATTTT

j_call: TRBJ2-1
v_call: TRBV7-2
cdr3_length: 17
clone_size: -
d_call: TRBD2
cdr3_aa: CASSFELAGANYNEQFF
cdr3_nt: TGTGCCAGCAGCTTTGAACTAGCGGGGGCCAACTACAATGAGCAGTTCTTC

j_call: TRBJ2-7
v_call: TRBV5-8
cdr3_length: 11
clone_size: once
d_call: -
cdr3_aa: CASSPYYEQYF
cdr3_nt: TGTGCCAGCAGCCCCTACTACGAGCAGTACTTC

j_call: TRBJ1-1
v_call: TRBV4-1
cdr3_length: 15
clone_size: -
d_call: -
cdr3_aa: CASSQLGGTGTEAFF
cdr3_nt: TGCGCCAGCAGCCAACTGGGGGGGACTGGAACTGAAGCTTTCTTT

j_call: TRBJ2-7
v_call: TRBV6-2/TRBV6-3
cdr3_length: 19
clone_size: -
d_call: TRBD2
cdr3_aa: CASSYSTSGGARTHYEQYF
cdr3_nt: TGTGCCAGCAGTTACTCTACAAGCGGGGGGGCCCGTACACACTACGAGCAGTACTTC

j_call: TRBJ2-1
v_call: TRBV7-9
cdr3_length: 15
clone_size: -
d_call: TRBD2
cdr3_aa: CASSFGTSGSYEQFF
cdr3_nt: TGTGCCAGCAGCTTCGGGACTAGCGGGTCGTATGAGCAGTTCTTC

j_call: TRBJ1-3
v_call: TRBV6-5
cdr3_length: 13
clone_size: -
d_call: -
cdr3_aa: CASTRNEGNTIYF
cdr3_nt: TGTGCCAGCACCAGAAACGAAGGAAACACCATATATTTT

j_call: TRBJ2-5
v_call: TRBV7-7
cdr3_length: 15
clone_size: -
d_call: -
cdr3_aa: CASSAFRGVEETQYF
cdr3_nt: TGTGCCAGCAGCGCGTTTCGGGGAGTAGAAGAGACCCAGTACTTC